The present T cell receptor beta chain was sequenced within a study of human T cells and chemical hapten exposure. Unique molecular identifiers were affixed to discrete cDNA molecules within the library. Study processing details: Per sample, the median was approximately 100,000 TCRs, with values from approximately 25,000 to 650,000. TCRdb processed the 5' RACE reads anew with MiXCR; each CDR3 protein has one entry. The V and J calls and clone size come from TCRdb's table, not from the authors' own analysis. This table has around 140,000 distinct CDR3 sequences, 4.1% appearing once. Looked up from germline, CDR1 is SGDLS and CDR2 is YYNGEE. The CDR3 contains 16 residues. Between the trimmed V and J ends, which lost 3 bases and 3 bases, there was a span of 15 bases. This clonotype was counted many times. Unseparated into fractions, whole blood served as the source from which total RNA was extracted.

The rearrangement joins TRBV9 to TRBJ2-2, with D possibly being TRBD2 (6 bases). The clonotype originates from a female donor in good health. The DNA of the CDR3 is TGTGCCAGCAGCGAGACCGGGACTCCACACACCGGGGAGCTGTTTTTT. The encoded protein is CASSETGTPHTGELFF.